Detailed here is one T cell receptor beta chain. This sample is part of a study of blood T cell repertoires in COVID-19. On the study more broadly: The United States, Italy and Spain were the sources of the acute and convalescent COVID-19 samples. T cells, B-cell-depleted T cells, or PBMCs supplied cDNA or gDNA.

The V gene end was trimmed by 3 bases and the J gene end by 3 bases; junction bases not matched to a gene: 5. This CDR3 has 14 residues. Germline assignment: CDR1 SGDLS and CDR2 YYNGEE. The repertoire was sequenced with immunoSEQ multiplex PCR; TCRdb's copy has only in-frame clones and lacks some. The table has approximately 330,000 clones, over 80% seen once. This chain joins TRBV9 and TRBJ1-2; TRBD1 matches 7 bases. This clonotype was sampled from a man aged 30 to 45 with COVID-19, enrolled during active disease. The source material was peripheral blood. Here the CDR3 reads CASSDGTGDYGYTF. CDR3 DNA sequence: TGTGCCAGCAGCGACGGTACAGGGGACTATGGCTACACCTTC.